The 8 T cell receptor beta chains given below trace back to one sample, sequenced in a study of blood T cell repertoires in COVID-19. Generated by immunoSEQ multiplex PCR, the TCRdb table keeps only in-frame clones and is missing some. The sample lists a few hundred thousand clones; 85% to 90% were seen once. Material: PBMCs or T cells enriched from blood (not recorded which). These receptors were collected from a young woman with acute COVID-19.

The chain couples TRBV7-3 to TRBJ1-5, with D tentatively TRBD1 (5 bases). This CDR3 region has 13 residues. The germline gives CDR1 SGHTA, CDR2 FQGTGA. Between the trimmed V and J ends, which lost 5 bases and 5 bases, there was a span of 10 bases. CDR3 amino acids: CASSSDSDQPQHF. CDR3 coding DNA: TGTGCCAGCAGCAGTGACAGTGATCAGCCCCAGCATTTT.

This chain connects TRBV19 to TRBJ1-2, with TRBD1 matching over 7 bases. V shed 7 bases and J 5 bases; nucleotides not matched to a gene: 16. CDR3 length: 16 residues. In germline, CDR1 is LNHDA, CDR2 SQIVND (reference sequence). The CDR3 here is CASTRGLPGQTYGYTF. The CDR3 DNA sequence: TGTGCCAGTACCAGGGGCCTCCCGGGACAGACTTATGGCTACACCTTC.

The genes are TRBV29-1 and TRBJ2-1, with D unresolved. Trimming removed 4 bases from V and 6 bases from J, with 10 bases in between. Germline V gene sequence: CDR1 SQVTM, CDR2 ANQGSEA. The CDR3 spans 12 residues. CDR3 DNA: TGCAGCGTTGTGATGAGCCCCAATGAGCAGTTCTTC. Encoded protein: CSVVMSPNEQFF.

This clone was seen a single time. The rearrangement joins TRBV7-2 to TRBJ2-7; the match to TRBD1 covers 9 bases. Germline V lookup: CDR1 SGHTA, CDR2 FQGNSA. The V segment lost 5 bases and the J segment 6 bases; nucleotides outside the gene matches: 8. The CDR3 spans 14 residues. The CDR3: CASSHWTGEAEQYF. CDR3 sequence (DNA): TGTGCCAGCAGCCACTGGACAGGGGAGGCCGAGCAGTACTTC.

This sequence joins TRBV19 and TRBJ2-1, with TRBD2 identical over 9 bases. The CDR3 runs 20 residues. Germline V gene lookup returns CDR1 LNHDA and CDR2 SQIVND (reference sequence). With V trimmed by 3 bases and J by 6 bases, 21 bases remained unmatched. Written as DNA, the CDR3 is TGTGCCAGTAGTATTCGGCCCGGTGGGGCTAGCGGGATTCGGGGCAATGAGCAGTTCTTC. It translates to CASSIRPGGASGIRGNEQFF.

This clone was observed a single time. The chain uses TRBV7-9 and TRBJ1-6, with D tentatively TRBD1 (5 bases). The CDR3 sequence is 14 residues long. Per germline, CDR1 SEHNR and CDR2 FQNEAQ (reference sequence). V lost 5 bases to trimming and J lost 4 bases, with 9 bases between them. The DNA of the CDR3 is TGTGCCAGCAGCGCGGGACGTTATAATTCACCCCTCCACTTT. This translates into CASSAGRYNSPLHF.

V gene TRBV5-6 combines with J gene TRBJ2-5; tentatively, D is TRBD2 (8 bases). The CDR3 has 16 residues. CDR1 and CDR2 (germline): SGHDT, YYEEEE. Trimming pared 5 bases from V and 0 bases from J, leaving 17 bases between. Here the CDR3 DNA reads TGTGCCAGCAGTCTAGGGACTAGGGGGCACCAAGAGACCCAGTACTTC. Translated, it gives CASSLGTRGHQETQYF.

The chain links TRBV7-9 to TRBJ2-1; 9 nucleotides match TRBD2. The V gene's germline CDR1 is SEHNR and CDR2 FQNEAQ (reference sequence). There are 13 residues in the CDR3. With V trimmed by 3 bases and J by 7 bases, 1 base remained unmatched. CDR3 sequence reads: CASSLSGRNEQFF. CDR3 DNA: TGTGCCAGCAGCTTGAGCGGGAGGAATGAGCAGTTCTTC.